The 12 T cell receptor beta chains below all came from one sample that was sequenced in a study of blood T cell repertoires in COVID-19. Profiling relied on immunoSEQ multiplex PCR, and the TCRdb table lists in-frame clones only, not all of them. The sample has tens of thousands of clones; about 85% are singletons. Sequences were obtained from peripheral blood. These receptors originate from a human donor in a cohort sampled during active COVID-19.

V usage is TRBV30 and J usage is TRBJ1-5; D gene uncertain. The CDR3 sequence is 14 residues long. The germline V gene encodes CDR1 GTSNPN and CDR2 SVGIG (reference sequence). The ends were cut back, 3 bases at V and 7 bases at J, with 16 bases in the middle. CDR3 protein: CAWSASRTAQPQHF. DNA of the CDR3: TGTGCCTGGAGCGCCAGTCGGACTGCCCAGCCCCAGCATTTT.

The chain recombines TRBV9 with TRBJ1-2; perhaps TRBD1 as D (5 bases). This CDR3 is 13 amino acids long. The V gene's germline CDR1 is SGDLS and CDR2 YYNGEE. Between the trimmed V and J ends, which lost 3 bases and 4 bases, there was a span of 10 bases. The CDR3, as DNA: TGTGCCAGCAGCGAGTCAGGGTCCTATGGCTACACCTTC. Amino acid sequence: CASSESGSYGYTF.

The gene calls are TRBV3-1 (or the pseudogene TRBV3-2) and TRBJ2-1; unclear D gene. Germline V gene lookup returns CDR1 LGHDT and CDR2 YNNKEL (reference sequence). The ends were cut back, 0 bases at V and 4 bases at J, with 10 bases in the middle. The CDR3 sequence is 15 residues long. DNA of the CDR3: TGTGCCAGCAGCCAAGATAGTGATACGTACAATGAGCAGTTCTTC. As protein: CASSQDSDTYNEQFF.

V gene TRBV24-1 combines with J gene TRBJ2-1, with 9 bases matching TRBD2. CDR1 and CDR2 from the germline V gene are KGHDR and SFDVKD. V was clipped by 0 bases and J by 1 base; unmatched bases: 9. CDR3 length equals 19 residues. The CDR3 here is CATSDLAGGPSRSYNEQFF. CDR3 nucleotides: TGTGCCACCAGTGATTTGGCGGGAGGGCCTTCTAGGTCCTACAATGAGCAGTTCTTC.

The chain is built from TRBV11-3 and TRBJ2-2; TRBD1 aligns across 9 bases. This CDR3 is 15 amino acids long. J was trimmed by 6 bases and V by 4 bases; bases with no gene match: 6. CDR1 SGHNT and CDR2 YENEEA come from the germline V gene. The CDR3, as DNA: TGTGCCAGCAGCTCCCGACAGGGGGGCTCCGGGGAGCTGTTTTTT. Protein product: CASSSRQGGSGELFF.

In this sample, this clone turned up a few times. This chain links TRBV2 with TRBJ2-6, with 9 bases matching TRBD2. CDR3 length: 16 residues. V lost 8 bases, J lost 0 bases, and 5 bases stayed unmatched. The germline gives CDR1 SNHLY, CDR2 FYNNEI. The CDR3 reads CASGRGRASGANVLTF. In nucleotides, the CDR3 is TGTGCCAGCGGGCGCGGGAGGGCCTCTGGGGCCAACGTCCTGACTTTC.

The chain joins TRBV6-5 to TRBJ2-7, with 10 nucleotides matching TRBD2. The J segment lost 5 bases and the V segment lost 8 bases, leaving 9 bases of the junction unmatched. Germline-derived CDR1 and CDR2 are MNHEY and SVGAGI. CDR3 length: 14 amino acids. The CDR3 DNA sequence: TGTGCCAGCCGGCGGAGCGGGAGGGCGCACGAGCAGTACTTC. It is translated as CASRRSGRAHEQYF.

The chain is built from TRBV7-9 and TRBJ2-5; 7 bases are shared with TRBD1. V lost 5 bases, J lost 0 bases, and 6 bases stayed unmatched. Germline V gene data show CDR1 as SEHNR and CDR2 as FQNEAQ (reference sequence). The CDR3 totals 15 residues. CDR3 loop: CASSPQTGNQETQYF. The CDR3 DNA follows: TGTGCCAGCAGCCCCCAGACAGGGAACCAAGAGACCCAGTACTTC.

The V call is TRBV20-1, the J call TRBJ2-7, with a weak D call TRBD1 (5 bases). V lost 6 bases and J 3 bases, leaving 9 bases between the germline ends. The CDR3 runs 11 residues. From germline, CDR1 is DFQATT and CDR2 SNEGSKA (reference sequence). In nucleotides, the CDR3 is TGCAGTGCCCCTGACAGCTACGAGCAGTACTTC. Its protein is CSAPDSYEQYF.

The chain couples TRBV5-4 to TRBJ1-2; 8 nucleotides match TRBD1. J gave up 4 bases and V 1 base, and 3 bases lay outside the gene matches. The length of the CDR3 is 14 residues. CDR1 and CDR2 (germline): SGHNT, YYREEE (reference sequence). The CDR3 DNA reads TGTGCCAGCAGCTTGTCAGGACAGGGCTATGGCTACACCTTC. Protein sequence: CASSLSGQGYGYTF.

The genes are TRBV9 and TRBJ2-3; tentative D call: TRBD2 (7 bases). Trimming removed 0 bases from V and 9 bases from J, with 20 bases in between. This CDR3 has 16 residues. Germline V CDR1 and CDR2: SGDLS, YYNGEE. In DNA form, the CDR3 reads TGTGCCAGCAGCGTAGAGGGGGGGGCCACGGAAGAGACGCAGTATTTT. Its translation: CASSVEGGATEETQYF.

The chain has TRBV7-9 and TRBJ1-2; 7 positions agree with TRBD1. CDR3 size: 13 residues. With 3 bases clipped from V and 6 bases from J, the junction kept 4 bases outside the gene matches. The germline V gene encodes CDR1 SEHNR and CDR2 FQNEAQ (reference sequence). The CDR3 protein is CASSFEQGHGYTF. The CDR3 DNA is TGTGCCAGCAGCTTTGAACAGGGGCATGGCTACACCTTC.